The source of this TCR beta chain is a study of glioma-infiltrating T cells after dendritic cell vaccination. Clones were sequenced by immunoSEQ multiplex PCR, and TCRdb holds only the in-frame ones, with some missing. The sample shows around 90,000 clones, roughly four fifths of them seen only once. With 3 bases clipped from V and 3 bases from J, the junction kept 14 bases outside the gene matches. The CDR3 consists of 18 residues. Germline CDR1 and CDR2: LGHNA and YNFKEQ. Time point meaning: after dendritic cell vaccination, including at tumor progression/relapse. The chain combines TRBV4-2 with TRBJ2-3, with 8 bases that match TRBD1. This TCR was sampled from a human donor with glioblastoma. The material was blood, obtained after dendritic cell vaccination. CDR3 DNA: TGTGCCAGCAGCCAGAAACCCCAGGGGGCTGAAGGGACAGATACGCAGTATTTT. Its translation: CASSQKPQGAEGTDTQYF.